The clone carrying this TCR beta chain was counted a few times. No antigen is known for it. Samples each yielded at least 6 micrograms of total RNA. This sample was taken from a study of blood T cells in healthy people across ages. Regarding the study as a whole: A roughly linear age-dependent decrease characterized TCR beta diversity per million T cells.

Combining a sample-barcoded 5' primer with a J-beta primer mix, a second PCR ran for roughly 7 to 12 cycles. Via MiXCR, TCRdb re-called the 5' RACE reads, giving one row per CDR3 protein. The sample consists of around 1,100,000 distinct CDR3 sequences, around two fifths of them appearing once. The sequenced sample was blood. The receptor's source is a man aged 18 to 29 in good health.

The CDR3 region is CSALRPGQGPHGYTF. The CDR3 region has the DNA TGCAGTGCTCTCCGCCCCGGACAGGGGCCCCATGGCTACACCTTC. This chain connects TRBV20-1 to TRBJ1-2; 9 bases are a match to TRBD1. The CDR3 consists of 15 residues. Germline CDR1 is DFQATT and CDR2 is SNEGSKA (reference sequence). Unmatched junction bases numbered 13, after V lost 5 bases and J lost 6 bases.